The rows below give T cell receptor beta chains drawn from one sample of a study of blood T cell repertoires in COVID-19. Produced via immunoSEQ multiplex PCR; TCRdb's table is partial and in-frame only. This sample has 240,000 or so clones, with 88% found just once. Sequenced input: peripheral blood. These receptors were taken from a woman in her 30s with acute or convalescent COVID-19. Both conserved end residues are part of each CDR3. A D gene is named only where the DNA matches it firmly. Clone size is given for some rows only: seen once, a few or many times, or a class if the clone is expanded.

J gene,V gene,D gene,clone size,CDR3 protein,CDR3 DNA
TRBJ1-4,TRBV4-3,NA,NA,CASSLDRTAEKLFF,TGCGCCAGCAGCCTCGACAGGACGGCTGAAAAACTGTTTTTT
TRBJ2-1,TRBV5-1,NA,NA,CASSSPTSPRGDNEQFF,TGCGCCAGCAGCTCCCCAACTAGCCCCCGAGGGGACAATGAGCAGTTCTTC
TRBJ2-5,TRBV5-1,TRBD1,once,CASSATPTGGGKTQYF,TGCGCCAGCAGCGCCACGCCGACAGGGGGCGGGAAGACCCAGTACTTC
TRBJ1-1,TRBV7-2,NA,NA,CASSLEANTEAFF,TGTGCCAGCAGCTTAGAAGCGAACACTGAAGCTTTCTTT
TRBJ2-3,TRBV14,NA,few,CASSQDRIRSDTQYF,TGTGCCAGCAGCCAAGACAGGATTCGGTCAGATACGCAGTATTTT
TRBJ2-7,TRBV3-1/TRBV3-2,TRBD1,NA,CASSQDPSSTGGRYEQYF,TGTGCCAGCAGCCAAGATCCCTCTTCGACAGGGGGCCGATACGAGCAGTACTTC
TRBJ2-7,TRBV10-3,NA,NA,CAISEGAGSYEQYF,TGTGCCATCAGTGAAGGGGCGGGGTCCTACGAGCAGTACTTC
TRBJ1-1,TRBV19,NA,NA,CASSTDRDTEAFF,TGTGCCAGTAGTACGGACCGGGACACCGAAGCTTTCTTT
TRBJ2-1,TRBV11-2,NA,NA,CASSLQGGARYNEQFF,TGTGCCAGCAGCTTACAGGGGGGCGCACGGTACAATGAGCAGTTCTTC
TRBJ1-5,TRBV10-3,TRBD1,NA,CAISGGTGANQPQHF,TGTGCCATCAGTGGGGGGACAGGGGCTAATCAGCCCCAGCATTTT
TRBJ2-1,TRBV5-4,TRBD2,NA,CASSLPGGPFNEQFF,TGTGCCAGCAGCTTGCCGGGAGGGCCTTTTAATGAGCAGTTCTTC
TRBJ2-7,TRBV29-1,TRBD1,NA,CSTQVGTGASYEQYF,TGCAGCACCCAGGTCGGGACAGGTGCCTCCTACGAGCAGTACTTC
TRBJ2-5,TRBV11-2,TRBD1,NA,CASSAYRGLGETQYF,TGTGCCAGCAGCGCCTACAGGGGGCTCGGGGAGACCCAGTACTTC
TRBJ1-1,TRBV7-9,NA,NA,CASSFPRTEAFF,TGTGCCAGCAGCTTTCCCCGCACTGAAGCTTTCTTT
TRBJ2-5,TRBV7-2,NA,NA,CASSLSRGNGETQYF,TGTGCCAGCAGCTTATCTAGGGGTAATGGAGAGACCCAGTACTTC
TRBJ2-7,TRBV6-5,NA,NA,CASSREISYEQYF,TGTGCCAGCAGCAGGGAAATCTCCTACGAGCAGTACTTC
TRBJ1-2,TRBV27,NA,once,CASSWGGDPAFYGYTF,TGTGCCAGCAGCTGGGGCGGGGACCCCGCTTTCTATGGCTACACCTTC
TRBJ2-7,TRBV4-3,NA,NA,CASSQAGPMGERPRLHEQYF,TGCGCCAGCAGCCAAGCCGGCCCAATGGGTGAGCGTCCAAGGCTCCACGAGCAGTACTTC
TRBJ2-2,TRBV4-3,TRBD2,NA,CASSQDGAGGYGELFF,TGCGCCAGCAGCCAAGATGGGGCGGGAGGCTACGGGGAGCTGTTTTTT
TRBJ2-5,TRBV12-3/TRBV12-4,NA,NA,CASRRQVWETQYF,TGTGCCAGCAGGAGACAGGTCTGGGAGACCCAGTACTTC
TRBJ1-2,TRBV6-5,TRBD1,NA,CASSWTGGNSNYGYTF,TGTGCCAGCAGTTGGACAGGGGGGAACTCTAACTATGGCTACACCTTC
TRBJ2-1,TRBV13,NA,NA,CASSLIGTEGDEQFF,TGTGCCAGCAGCTTAATAGGGACGGAGGGCGATGAGCAGTTCTTC
TRBJ2-3,TRBV5-1,TRBD1,NA,CASVRDSPPDTQYF,TGCGCCAGCGTCCGGGACAGCCCCCCAGATACGCAGTATTTT
TRBJ2-7,TRBV5-6,TRBD2,NA,CASSPRLAGVGSYEQYF,TGTGCCAGCAGCCCCCGACTAGCGGGAGTCGGATCCTACGAGCAGTACTTC
TRBJ2-6,TRBV21-1,NA,NA,CASSKATDTGSGANVLTF,TGTGCCAGCAGCAAAGCGACGGACACAGGCTCTGGGGCCAACGTCCTGACTTTC
TRBJ2-5,TRBV19,NA,once,CASSQGGTVYF,TGTGCCAGTAGCCAAGGGGGGACAGTCTACTTC
TRBJ1-2,TRBV5-6,NA,NA,CASSRQRAGGYTF,TGTGCCAGCAGCCGGCAAAGGGCGGGTGGCTACACCTTC
TRBJ2-1,TRBV7-9,TRBD2,NA,CASSSRLAGGGEQFF,TGTGCCAGCAGCTCGAGACTAGCGGGAGGTGGGGAGCAGTTCTTC
TRBJ1-1,TRBV27,NA,NA,CASSLSRRANTEAFF,TGTGCCAGCAGTTTATCGAGGCGGGCGAACACTGAAGCTTTCTTT
TRBJ2-7,TRBV9,NA,NA,CASSVEGLPTYEQYF,TGTGCCAGCAGCGTAGAGGGACTCCCTACCTACGAGCAGTACTTC
TRBJ2-5,TRBV15,NA,once,CATSRGHEGVETQYF,TGTGCCACCAGCAGGGGGCATGAAGGGGTTGAGACCCAGTACTTC
TRBJ1-1,TRBV27,NA,NA,CASSFRGQYEAFF,TGTGCCAGCAGTTTTCGTGGACAGTATGAAGCTTTCTTT
TRBJ1-2,TRBV7-2,TRBD1,few,CASSSKTGGRYGYTF,TGTGCCAGCAGCTCCAAGACAGGGGGAAGATATGGCTACACCTTC
TRBJ2-7,TRBV2,TRBD2,NA,CASSLAGGSYEQYF,TGTGCCAGCAGCCTAGCGGGAGGCTCCTACGAGCAGTACTTC
TRBJ2-7,TRBV12-5,NA,NA,CASGLRGGSDEQYF,TGTGCTAGTGGTTTAAGGGGGGGATCCGACGAGCAGTACTTC
TRBJ2-5,TRBV19,NA,NA,CASNPGTLSGGETQYF,TGTGCCAGTAACCCCGGGACTTTATCCGGTGGAGAGACCCAGTACTTC
TRBJ2-3,TRBV2,TRBD1,NA,CASSPRQGDTQYF,TGTGCCAGCAGTCCTAGACAGGGAGATACGCAGTATTTT
TRBJ2-5,TRBV6-4,TRBD2,NA,CASSEREGLETQYF,TGTGCCAGCAGTGAGCGGGAGGGTTTGGAGACCCAGTACTTC
TRBJ2-5,TRBV28,NA,NA,CASSFWPQETQYF,TGTGCCAGCAGTTTCTGGCCGCAAGAGACCCAGTACTTC
TRBJ2-5,TRBV11-3,TRBD2,NA,CASSLVSSGSPLGETQYF,TGTGCCAGCAGCTTAGTCTCTAGCGGGAGTCCTCTTGGAGAGACCCAGTACTTC
TRBJ2-7,TRBV12-3/TRBV12-4,NA,NA,CASSWDSTYEQYF,TGTGCCAGCAGTTGGGACTCTACCTACGAGCAGTACTTC
TRBJ1-1,TRBV6-5,TRBD1,NA,CASRDRGLATEAFF,TGTGCCAGCAGAGACAGGGGGCTAGCAACTGAAGCTTTCTTT
TRBJ2-1,TRBV6-2/TRBV6-3,TRBD2,NA,CASSQLAGGSYNEQFF,TGTGCCAGCAGTCAGCTAGCGGGAGGTTCCTACAATGAGCAGTTCTTC
TRBJ2-1,TRBV5-6,NA,NA,CASSSGTGYSYNEQFF,TGTGCCAGCAGCTCGGGAACAGGGTACTCCTACAATGAGCAGTTCTTC
TRBJ2-5,TRBV6-2/TRBV6-3,TRBD2,NA,CASSRLAGVFRETQYF,TGTGCCAGCAGCCGACTAGCGGGAGTTTTCCGGGAGACCCAGTACTTC
TRBJ2-1,TRBV5-4,TRBD2,NA,CASRLGLAGIGFF,TGTGCCAGCAGGCTAGGACTAGCGGGAATAGGGTTCTTC
TRBJ1-5,TRBV2,TRBD1,once,CASRATGGAGQPQHF,TGTGCCAGCAGAGCGACAGGGGGCGCTGGTCAGCCCCAGCATTTT